The 25 T cell receptor beta chains below all came from one sample that was sequenced in a study of tumor-infiltrating lymphocytes in oesophageal squamous cell carcinoma. TCRdb re-derived calls from the PCR reads in MiXCR, one entry per CDR3 protein. The sample has about 22,000 distinct CDR3 sequences, 34% seen once. Sequenced input: esophageal tumor tissue. The receptors originated from a female donor with esophageal squamous cell carcinoma.

J is TRBJ2-5 and V is TRBV7-6; tentative D call: TRBD2 (6 bases). The DNA end favors TRBJ2-3, so the J call may be wrong. CDR3 length equals 17 residues. Germline loops: CDR1 SGHVS, CDR2 FNYEAQ. CDR3 in DNA: TGTGCCAGCAGCTTAGACAGGCGGGATGGCCGCACAGATACGCAGTATTTT. Translated: CASSLDRRDGRTDTQYF.

The rearrangement links TRBV15 to TRBJ1-2, with 7 bases that match TRBD1. The CDR3 has 15 amino acids. The V segment lost 5 bases and the J segment 4 bases; nucleotides outside the gene matches: 10. Germline-derived CDR1 and CDR2 are LNHNV and YYDKDF (reference sequence). CDR3 sequence (DNA): TGTGCCACCAGCCCAGGGGGTCGTGTTGCCTATGGCTACACCTTC. It yields the protein CATSPGGRVAYGYTF.

Within the sample, this clonotype is medium-sized (0.01 to 0.1%). The chain employs TRBV7-6 and TRBJ1-3; TRBD1 matches at 10 bases. With V trimmed by 3 bases and J by 1 base, 6 bases remained unmatched. Germline values: CDR1 SGHVS, CDR2 FNYEAQ. The CDR3 contains 17 residues. CDR3 sequence reads: CASSLSGTGASGNTIYF. The CDR3 coding sequence is TGTGCCAGCAGCTTGAGTGGGACAGGGGCTTCTGGAAACACCATATATTTT.

The V and J genes are TRBV12-3 or TRBV12-4 and TRBJ1-1, with 9 bases identical to TRBD1. This CDR3 spans 16 amino acids. V shed 2 bases, J shed 3 bases, and the junction held 7 bases outside the gene matches. CDR3 in amino acids: CASSLKRDREDTEAFF. The CDR3 nucleotides read TGTGCCAGCAGTTTAAAACGGGACAGGGAGGACACTGAAGCTTTCTTT.

There are many counts of this clonotype. The chain recombines TRBV28 with TRBJ1-2, with no clear D. Germline assignment: CDR1 MDHEN and CDR2 SYDVKM. There are 14 residues in the CDR3. V lost 5 bases to trimming and J lost 4 bases, with 14 bases between them. The CDR3 nucleotides read TGTGCCAGCAGTAACGCCGAGGCCCCCTATGGCTACACCTTC. It yields the protein CASSNAEAPYGYTF.

In this sample, this clonotype turned up a few times. V is TRBV30 and J is TRBJ2-5; D is perhaps TRBD2 (5 bases). The germline V and J ends were trimmed by 0 bases and 5 bases, with 10 bases remaining between them. This CDR3 has 13 amino acids. CDR1 is GTSNPN, CDR2 SVGIG, per germline (reference sequence). This CDR3 reads CAWSVLVSETQYF. The CDR3 nucleotides read TGTGCCTGGAGTGTACTAGTTTCGGAGACCCAGTACTTC. The variable domain in full, completed from reference TRBV30 and TRBJ2-5, reads SQTIHQWPATLVQPVGSPLSLECTVEGTSNPNLYWYRQAAGRGLQLLFYSVGIGQISSEVPQNLSASRPQDRQFILSSKKLLLSDSGFYLCAWSVLVSETQYFGPGTRLLVL.

This chain connects TRBV7-6 to TRBJ1-2, with D perhaps TRBD1 (6 bases). V was pared by 1 base and J by 0 bases, with 6 bases between. This CDR3 is 14 amino acids long. Germline CDR1 reads SGHVS; CDR2 reads FNYEAQ. CDR3 amino acids: CASSLGTANYGYTF. CDR3 DNA: TGTGCCAGCAGCTTAGGGACAGCTAACTATGGCTACACCTTC.

This clonotype was counted many times. At one of its ends the junction is not consistent with the germline gene, which may arise from a read error. The chain couples TRBV19 to TRBJ2-6; the D gene is possibly TRBD1 (5 bases). Germline V CDR1 and CDR2: LNHDA, SQIVND (reference sequence). The CDR3 consists of 15 residues. CDR3 sequence: CASRIDSSGANVLTF. The CDR3 region has the DNA TGTGCCAGTAGGATAGACAGCTCTGGGGCCAACGTCCTGACTTTC.

This clonotype was observed many times. The V call is TRBV27, the J call TRBJ1-1, with D hard to call. The V and J ends lost 6 bases and 1 base respectively, with 9 bases between them. The CDR3 has 13 residues. Germline V gives CDR1 MNHEY, CDR2 SMNVEV (reference sequence). The CDR3 sequence is CASSRRGNTEAFF. The CDR3 bases are TGTGCCAGCAGCCGCAGAGGGAACACTGAAGCTTTCTTT.

This clonotype was seen ten or more times. A single base separates this from a much larger clone, so it may be a read error. The chain carries TRBV12-3 or TRBV12-4 and TRBJ2-1; no definite D call. The end of the DNA fits TRBJ2-7 better, so the J call may be wrong. This CDR3 spans 13 amino acids. The CDR3 DNA sequence: TGTGCCAGCAGTTTTAACAGAGACAATGAGCAGTACTTC. Amino acids: CASSFNRDNEQYF.

This chain links TRBV5-1 with TRBJ2-3, with D possibly matching TRBD2 (6 bases). The CDR3 runs to 15 residues. In germline, CDR1 is SGHRS, CDR2 YFSETQ. V gave up 4 bases and J gave up 2 bases, with 14 bases separating them. The CDR3 protein is CASSPYGSPTDTQYF. Here the CDR3 DNA reads TGCGCCAGCAGCCCTTACGGGAGCCCCACAGATACGCAGTATTTT.

The J gene is TRBJ2-7, the V gene TRBV3-1; D remains unclear. V shed 3 bases and J shed 1 base, with 10 bases lying between them. The V gene's germline CDR1 is LGHDT and CDR2 YNNKEL (reference sequence). The CDR3 length is 14 residues. CDR3 DNA sequence: TGTGCCAGCAGCCAGCGTGACGGATCCTACGAGCAGTACTTC. This sequence encodes CASSQRDGSYEQYF.

By frequency in the sample, this clonotype is medium-sized. The chain combines TRBV7-6 with TRBJ2-7; 7 nucleotides align to TRBD1. CDR1 SGHVS and CDR2 FNYEAQ come from the germline V gene. The CDR3 is 14 residues long. The V segment lost 5 bases and the J segment 2 bases; nucleotides outside the gene matches: 6. The DNA of the CDR3 is TGTGCCAGCAGCCCTAACACAGGGGCCTACGAGCAGTACTTC. It translates to CASSPNTGAYEQYF.

This clonotype has ten or more counts. This rearrangement joins TRBV10-1 to TRBJ2-5; 7 bases agree with TRBD1. Germline assignment: CDR1 WNHNN and CDR2 SYGVQD (reference sequence). The junction had 5 bases not matched to a gene; V was cut back by 2 bases and J by 11 bases. The CDR3 has 12 amino acids. CDR3: CASSEAGGEQYF. As DNA, the CDR3 is TGCGCCAGCAGTGAGGCAGGGGGAGAGCAGTACTTC.

V is TRBV28 and J is TRBJ2-3; TRBD2 aligns across 9 bases. The CDR3 consists of 14 residues. V shed 3 bases, J shed 3 bases, and the junction held 1 base outside the gene matches. Germline CDR1 is MDHEN and CDR2 is SYDVKM. The CDR3 protein is CASSFLAGTDTQYF. The DNA for the CDR3 is TGTGCCAGCAGTTTCCTAGCGGGAACAGATACGCAGTATTTT.

V usage is TRBV6-1 and J usage is TRBJ2-4, with TRBD1 matching 11 bases. The DNA end lines up better with TRBJ2-7; the J call may be wrong. CDR1 MNHNS and CDR2 SASEGT come from the germline V gene. The CDR3 length is 13 residues. CDR3 nucleotide sequence: TGTGCCAGCACCCGGACAGGGGGCGACGAGCAGTACTTC. Its protein product is CASTRTGGDEQYF.

This clonotype was seen only once. The chain has TRBV20-1 and TRBJ1-2; D remains unclear. The V gene lost 0 bases and the J gene lost 4 bases, with 9 bases spanning the gap. The germline CDR1 and CDR2 sequences are DFQATT and SNEGSKA (reference sequence). This CDR3 comprises 13 residues. The DNA of the CDR3 is TGCAGTGCTAGAGATCTGGTCGGCTATGGCTACACCTTC. Its protein product is CSARDLVGYGYTF.

Judged by abundance, this clonotype is medium-sized. In nucleotides, the CDR3 is TGTGCCACCGGGGAGCGGGGATCCTACGAGCAGTACTTC. Its translation is CATGERGSYEQYF. This chain joins TRBV7-8 and TRBJ2-7; 7 nucleotides agree with TRBD2. The CDR3 is made up of 13 amino acids. The V gene end was trimmed by 10 bases and the J gene end by 1 base; junction bases not matched to a gene: 7. CDR1 and CDR2 from the germline V gene are SGHVS and FQNEAQ.

This clonotype was observed many times. V usage is TRBV2 and J usage is TRBJ2-7; D is possibly TRBD1 (7 bases). The CDR3 has 15 residues. Germline lookup yields CDR1 SNHLY and CDR2 FYNNEI. With 8 bases removed from V and 6 bases from J, the gap between germline ends came to 23 bases. The CDR3 coding sequence is TGTGCCAGCTCAAAGGGGGCTAGCGTCGGTGCCGAGCAGTACTTC. Translation: CASSKGASVGAEQYF. Drawing the rest from reference TRBV2 and TRBJ2-7, the complete variable domain is EPEVTQTPSHQVTQMGQEVILRCVPISNHLYFYWYRQILGQKVEFLVSFYNNEISEKSEIFDDQFSVERPDGSNFTLKIRSTKLEDSAMYFCASSKGASVGAEQYFGPGTRLTVT.

The genes are TRBV7-2 and TRBJ2-1, with 13 nucleotides matching TRBD2. The J call is doubtful: the DNA matches TRBJ2-7 better. The CDR3 has 14 residues. In germline, CDR1 is SGHTA, CDR2 FQGNSA. Here the CDR3 reads CASRVGLAGDEQYF. The CDR3 DNA reads as TGTGCCAGCAGGGTTGGACTAGCGGGAGACGAGCAGTACTTC.

The chain employs TRBV7-4 and TRBJ2-1, with 7 bases matching TRBD1. The CDR3 length is 12 residues. V dropped 1 base and J dropped 10; count of bases not matched to a gene: 1. The germline V gene has CDR1 SGHVT and CDR2 SQSDAQ. The chain's CDR3 is CASSLGGQEQFF. The CDR3 region has the DNA TGTGCCAGCAGCTTAGGGGGACAGGAGCAGTTCTTC.

This clonotype was counted ten times or more. V usage is TRBV2 and J usage is TRBJ2-5; D could derive from TRBD1 or TRBD2 (5 bases each). Germline V gene lookup returns CDR1 SNHLY and CDR2 FYNNEI. This CDR3 is built from 13 residues. Trimming left V 0 bases short and J 11 bases short, with 13 bases between. The CDR3 sequence: CASSEARAGEQYF. CDR3 nucleotides: TGTGCCAGCAGTGAAGCCAGGGCTGGGGAGCAGTACTTC.

This clonotype occurred many times. This chain connects TRBV7-9 to TRBJ1-5; tentative D call: TRBD1 (5 bases). Germline V gene lookup returns CDR1 SEHNR and CDR2 FQNEAQ (reference sequence). This CDR3 spans 13 amino acids. With 4 bases removed from V and 9 bases from J, the gap between germline ends came to 13 bases. This CDR3 reads CASSSSPGGPQHF. The CDR3 DNA reads as TGTGCCAGCAGCTCTTCCCCCGGGGGGCCCCAGCATTTT.

The chain carries TRBV7-3 and TRBJ2-2; 10 nucleotides align to TRBD2. V shed 0 bases and J 0 bases; nucleotides not matched to a gene: 4. This CDR3 comprises 18 residues. Germline values: CDR1 SGHTA, CDR2 FQGTGA. DNA for the CDR3: TGTGCCAGCAGCTTAACGTTCAGCGGGGGGGCGAACACCGGGGAGCTGTTTTTT. This translates into CASSLTFSGGANTGELFF.

This clonotype was counted ten times or more. The chain couples TRBV19 to TRBJ1-1; 8 nucleotides match TRBD1. Losses at the gene ends were 5 bases for V and 2 bases for J; bases not matched to a gene: 4. The CDR3 extends over 14 amino acids. CDR1 LNHDA and CDR2 SQIVND come from the germline V gene (reference sequence). The CDR3 sequence: CASSRDRGNTEAFF. DNA of the CDR3: TGTGCCAGTAGTCGTGACAGGGGCAACACTGAAGCTTTCTTT.